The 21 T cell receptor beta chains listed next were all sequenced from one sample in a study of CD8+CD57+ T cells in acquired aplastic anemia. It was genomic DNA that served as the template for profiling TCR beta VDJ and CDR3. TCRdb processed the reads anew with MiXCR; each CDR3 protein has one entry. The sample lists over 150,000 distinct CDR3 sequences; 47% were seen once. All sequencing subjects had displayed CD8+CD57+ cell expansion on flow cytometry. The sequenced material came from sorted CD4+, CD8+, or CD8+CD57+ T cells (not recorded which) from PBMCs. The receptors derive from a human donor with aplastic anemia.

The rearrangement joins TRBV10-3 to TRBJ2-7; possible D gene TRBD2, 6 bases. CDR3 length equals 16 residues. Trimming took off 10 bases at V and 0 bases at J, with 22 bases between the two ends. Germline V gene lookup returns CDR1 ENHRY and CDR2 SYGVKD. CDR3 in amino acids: CATGEHSGASSYEQYF. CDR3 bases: TGTGCCACTGGCGAACACTCGGGAGCTAGCTCCTACGAGCAGTACTTC.

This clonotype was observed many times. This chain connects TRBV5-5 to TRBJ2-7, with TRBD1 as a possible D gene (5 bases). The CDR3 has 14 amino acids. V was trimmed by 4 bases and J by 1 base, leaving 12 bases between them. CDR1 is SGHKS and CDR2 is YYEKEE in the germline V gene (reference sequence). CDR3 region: CASSAGIPSYEQYF. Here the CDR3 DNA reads TGTGCCAGCAGCGCAGGGATACCATCCTACGAGCAGTACTTC.

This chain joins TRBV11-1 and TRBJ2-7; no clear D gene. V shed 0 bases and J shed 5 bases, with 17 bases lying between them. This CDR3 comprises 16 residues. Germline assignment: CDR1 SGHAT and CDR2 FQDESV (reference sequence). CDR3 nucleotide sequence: TGTGCCAGCAGCTTAGCGCTTCGAGAAGGGAAGGACGAGCAGTACTTC. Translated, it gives CASSLALREGKDEQYF. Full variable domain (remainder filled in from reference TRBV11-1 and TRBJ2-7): EAEVAQSPRYKITEKSQAVAFWCDPISGHATLYWYRQILGQGPELLVQFQDESVVDDSQLPKDRFSAERLKGVDSTLKIQPAELGDSAMYLCASSLALREGKDEQYFGPGTRLTVT.

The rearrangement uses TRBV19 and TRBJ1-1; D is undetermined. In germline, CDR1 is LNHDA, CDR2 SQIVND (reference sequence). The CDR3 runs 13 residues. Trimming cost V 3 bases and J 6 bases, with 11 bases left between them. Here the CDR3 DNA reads TGTGCCAGTAGTATCGGAAGGGTGTCTGAAGCTTTCTTT. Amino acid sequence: CASSIGRVSEAFF.

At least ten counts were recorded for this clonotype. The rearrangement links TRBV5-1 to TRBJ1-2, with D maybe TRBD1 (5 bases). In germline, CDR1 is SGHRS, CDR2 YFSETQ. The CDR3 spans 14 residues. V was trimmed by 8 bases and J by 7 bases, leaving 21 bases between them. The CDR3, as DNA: TGCGCCAGTCGAAACGGGACCGGCGTTCTTGGCTACACCTTC. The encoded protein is CASRNGTGVLGYTF.

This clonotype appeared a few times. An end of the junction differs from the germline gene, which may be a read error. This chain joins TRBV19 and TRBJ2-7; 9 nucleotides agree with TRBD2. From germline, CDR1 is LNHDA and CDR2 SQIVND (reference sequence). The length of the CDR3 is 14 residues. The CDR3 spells CASSTLAGSGEQYF. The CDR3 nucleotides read TGTGCCAGTAGTACCCTAGCGGGATCGGGGGAGCAGTATTTC.

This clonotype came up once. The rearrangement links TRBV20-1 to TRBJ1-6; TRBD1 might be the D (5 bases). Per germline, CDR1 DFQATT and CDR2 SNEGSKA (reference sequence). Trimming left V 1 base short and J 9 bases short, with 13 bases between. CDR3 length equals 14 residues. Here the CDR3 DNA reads TGCAGTGCTAGAGTTTCGGGACCATTTTCACCCCTCCACTTT. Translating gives CSARVSGPFSPLHF.

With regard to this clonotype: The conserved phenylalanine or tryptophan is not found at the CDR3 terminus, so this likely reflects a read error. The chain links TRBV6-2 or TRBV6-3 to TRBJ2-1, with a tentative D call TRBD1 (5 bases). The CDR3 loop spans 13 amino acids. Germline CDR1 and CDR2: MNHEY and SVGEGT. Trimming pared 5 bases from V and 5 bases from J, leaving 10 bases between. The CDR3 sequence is CASSLQVDNEQFL. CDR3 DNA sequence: TGTGCCAGCAGTCTACAGGTGGACAATGAGCAGTTCCTC.

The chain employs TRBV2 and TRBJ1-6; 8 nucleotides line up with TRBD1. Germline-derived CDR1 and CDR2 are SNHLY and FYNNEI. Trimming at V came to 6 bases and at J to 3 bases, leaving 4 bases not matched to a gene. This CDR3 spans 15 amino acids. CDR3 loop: CASRSDRGYNSPLHF. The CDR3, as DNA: TGTGCCAGCAGGTCCGACAGGGGCTATAATTCACCCCTCCACTTT.

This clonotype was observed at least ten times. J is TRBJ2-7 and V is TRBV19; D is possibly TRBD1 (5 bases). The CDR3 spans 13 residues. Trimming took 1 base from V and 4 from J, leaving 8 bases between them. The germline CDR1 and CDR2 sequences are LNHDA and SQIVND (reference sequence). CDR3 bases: TGTGCCAGTAGTATAGGAAGACAGTACGAGCAGTACTTC. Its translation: CASSIGRQYEQYF.

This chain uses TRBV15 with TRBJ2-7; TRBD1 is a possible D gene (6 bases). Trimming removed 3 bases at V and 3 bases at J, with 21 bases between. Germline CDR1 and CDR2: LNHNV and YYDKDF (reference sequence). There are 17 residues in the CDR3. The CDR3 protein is CATSRDLRQASRYEQYF. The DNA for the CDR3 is TGTGCCACCAGCAGGGATTTAAGACAGGCCAGTCGCTACGAGCAGTACTTC.

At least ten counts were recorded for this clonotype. The CDR3 region has the DNA TGCAGTGCTAACAGGGGGCTCAACGAGCAGTACTTC. The encoded protein is CSANRGLNEQYF. The J gene is TRBJ2-7, the V gene TRBV20-1, with 9 bases that match TRBD1. The germline CDR1 and CDR2 sequences are DFQATT and SNEGSKA (reference sequence). J lost 5 bases, V lost 4 bases, and 3 bases had no gene match. The CDR3 has 12 amino acids.

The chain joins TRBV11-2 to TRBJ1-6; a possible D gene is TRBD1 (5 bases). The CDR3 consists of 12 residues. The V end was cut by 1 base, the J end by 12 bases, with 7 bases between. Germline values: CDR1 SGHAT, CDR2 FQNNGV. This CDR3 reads CASSLGRVPLHF. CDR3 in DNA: TGTGCCAGCAGCTTAGGCAGGGTACCCCTCCACTTT.

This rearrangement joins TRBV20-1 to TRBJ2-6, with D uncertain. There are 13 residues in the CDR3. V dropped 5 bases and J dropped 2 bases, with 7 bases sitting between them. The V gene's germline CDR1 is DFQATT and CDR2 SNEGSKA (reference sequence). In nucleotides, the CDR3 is TGCAGTGCTCAATCGACTGGGGCCAACGTCCTGACTTTC. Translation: CSAQSTGANVLTF.

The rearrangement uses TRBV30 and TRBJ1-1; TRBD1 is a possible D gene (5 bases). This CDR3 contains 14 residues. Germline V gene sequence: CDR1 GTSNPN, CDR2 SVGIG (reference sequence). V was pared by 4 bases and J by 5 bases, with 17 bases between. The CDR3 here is CAWTGATTGTEAFF. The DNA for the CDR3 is TGTGCCTGGACTGGGGCCACAACCGGAACTGAAGCTTTCTTT.

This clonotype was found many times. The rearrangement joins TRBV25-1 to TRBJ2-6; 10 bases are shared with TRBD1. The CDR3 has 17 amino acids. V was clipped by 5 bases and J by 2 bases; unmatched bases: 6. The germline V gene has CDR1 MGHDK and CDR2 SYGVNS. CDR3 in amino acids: CASSKTGGGTGANVLTF. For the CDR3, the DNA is TGTGCCAGCAGTAAGACAGGGGGCGGTACTGGGGCCAACGTCCTGACTTTC.

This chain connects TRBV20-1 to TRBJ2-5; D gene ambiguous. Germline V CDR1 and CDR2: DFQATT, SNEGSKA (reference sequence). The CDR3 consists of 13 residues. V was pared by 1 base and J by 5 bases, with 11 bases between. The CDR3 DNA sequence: TGCAGTGCTAGAGCCTCCACCGGGGAGACCCAGTACTTC. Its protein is CSARASTGETQYF.

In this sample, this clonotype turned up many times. The CDR3: CASSFSGGVGYNEQFF. The CDR3 DNA reads TGCGCCAGCAGCTTTTCTGGCGGAGTCGGCTACAATGAGCAGTTCTTC. The chain joins TRBV5-1 to TRBJ2-1; unclear D gene. This CDR3 is built from 16 residues. V dropped 2 bases and J dropped 3 bases, with 15 bases sitting between them. Germline CDR1 and CDR2: SGHRS and YFSETQ.

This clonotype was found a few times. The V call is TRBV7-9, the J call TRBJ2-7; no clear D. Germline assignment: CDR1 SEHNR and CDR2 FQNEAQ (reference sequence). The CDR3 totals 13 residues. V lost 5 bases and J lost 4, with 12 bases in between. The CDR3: CASSLTEAYEQYF. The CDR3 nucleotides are TGTGCCAGCAGCCTAACAGAGGCTTACGAGCAGTACTTC.

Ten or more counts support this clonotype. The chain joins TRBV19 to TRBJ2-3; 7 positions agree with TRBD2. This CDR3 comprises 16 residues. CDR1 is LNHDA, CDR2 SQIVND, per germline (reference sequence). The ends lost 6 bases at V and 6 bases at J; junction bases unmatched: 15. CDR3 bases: TGTGCCAGTAGCGTCCCCAGGGACCAGGGAGGGGATACGCAGTATTTT. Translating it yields CASSVPRDQGGDTQYF.

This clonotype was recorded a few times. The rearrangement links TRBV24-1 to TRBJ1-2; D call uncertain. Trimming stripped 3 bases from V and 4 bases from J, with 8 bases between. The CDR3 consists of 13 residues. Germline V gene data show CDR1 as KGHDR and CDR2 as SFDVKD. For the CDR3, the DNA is TGTGCCACCAGTGATCGCAGGAGCTATGGCTACACCTTC. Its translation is CATSDRRSYGYTF.